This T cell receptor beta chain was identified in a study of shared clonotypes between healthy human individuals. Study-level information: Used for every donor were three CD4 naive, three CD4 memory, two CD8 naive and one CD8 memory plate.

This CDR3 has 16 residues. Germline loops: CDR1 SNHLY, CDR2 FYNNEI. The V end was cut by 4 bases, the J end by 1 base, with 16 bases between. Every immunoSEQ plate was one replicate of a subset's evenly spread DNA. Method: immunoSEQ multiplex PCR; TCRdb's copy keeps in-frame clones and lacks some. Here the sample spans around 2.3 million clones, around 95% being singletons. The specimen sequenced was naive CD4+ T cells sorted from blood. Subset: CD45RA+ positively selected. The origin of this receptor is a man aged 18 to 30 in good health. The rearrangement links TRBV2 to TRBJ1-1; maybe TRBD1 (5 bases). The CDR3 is CASSGWGRASNTEAFF. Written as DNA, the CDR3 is TGTGCCAGCAGTGGGTGGGGCAGGGCCTCGAACACTGAAGCTTTCTTT.